This T cell receptor beta chain was obtained from a study of T cell responses to AZD1222 COVID-19 vaccine. Profiled with immunoSEQ multiplex PCR; TCRdb holds only in-frame clones, not every one. The data show 130,000 to 150,000 clones, with 75% to 90% seen just once and more than 1.5% held by the top ten. Study-wide results and caveats: Sampling that yielded the repertoires occurred only after the peak T cell response. Spike-specific TCR breadth and depth went up after people got two AZD1222 doses. Among vaccine-associated CD4 TCRs, coverage spanned spike, with dominance at 160-218 and 743-854.

With respect to this clone: The target antigen is unknown.

Germline assignment: CDR1 MNHEY and CDR2 SMNVEV (reference sequence). Trimming removed 5 bases at V and 3 bases at J, with 13 bases between. The CDR3 runs to 14 residues. The receptor was derived from an adult in good health. The sequenced sample was peripheral blood, obtained on day 0 of AZD1222 vaccination. The chain recombines TRBV27 with TRBJ1-1, with D possibly being TRBD1 (5 bases). This CDR3 is CASSLYRRHTEAFF. As DNA, the CDR3 is TGTGCCAGCAGTCTTTACAGGAGGCACACTGAAGCTTTCTTT.